The 3 T cell receptor beta chains below were found in one sample sequenced in a study of T-cell reconstitution after alpha-beta-depleted transplantation in children. Unique molecular identifiers were used to barcode this TCRbeta library. Using its own MiXCR run on the PCR reads, TCRdb lists one record per CDR3 protein. This sample has about 870,000 distinct CDR3 sequences, with roughly 15% found just once. The starting material was PBMCs, mostly from graft donor cells, obtained 360 days after TCRalphabeta/CD19-depleted stem cell transplant. These receptors came from a male patient younger than 18 who had a stem cell transplant for acute lymphoblastic leukemia, so the T cells may come from the graft donor.

In this sample, this clonotype turned up a few times. V usage is TRBV12-3 or TRBV12-4 and J usage is TRBJ2-1; D is uncertain. V lost 8 bases, J lost 5 bases, and 16 bases lay in between. This CDR3 is 14 amino acids long. This chain's CDR3 is CASAFRRRDNEQFF. CDR3 bases: TGTGCCAGCGCCTTCCGGCGTCGGGACAATGAGCAGTTCTTC.

By frequency in the sample, this clonotype is hyperexpanded (1% or more). V is TRBV4-1 and J is TRBJ2-7; tentatively, D is TRBD1 or TRBD2 (5 bases each). Germline-derived CDR1 and CDR2 are MGHRA and YSYEKL. This CDR3 region has 15 residues. Trimming removed 0 bases at V and 6 bases at J, with 15 bases between. CDR3 nucleotide sequence: TGCGCCAGCAGCCAAGATTCGGGGCCTGGCGCCGAGCAGTACTTC. Translation gives CASSQDSGPGAEQYF.

The V and J genes are TRBV28 and TRBJ2-2; TRBD1 matches at 8 bases. Trimming took 7 bases from V and 6 from J; bases not matched to a gene: 10. Germline-derived CDR1 and CDR2 are MDHEN and SYDVKM. The CDR3 has 15 amino acids. The CDR3 sequence: CASKAGRGRAGELFF. The CDR3, as DNA: TGTGCCAGCAAGGCCGGCAGGGGGCGGGCCGGGGAGCTGTTTTTT. Full variable domain (outside the CDR3, taken from reference TRBV28 and TRBJ2-2): DVKVTQSSRYLVKRTGEKVFLECVQDMDHENMFWYRQDPGLGLRLIYFSYDVKMKEKGDIPEGYSVSREKKERFSLILESASTNQTSMYLCASKAGRGRAGELFFGEGSRLTVL.